Following are 8 T cell receptor beta chains from one sample sequenced in a study of T cell repertoires in cytomegalovirus infection. These receptors lack a known antigen. Each CDR3 protein is one row after TCRdb ran MiXCR on the reads. The sample consists of hundreds of thousands of distinct CDR3 sequences, around 35% of them appearing once. This material consisted of cultured PBMCs, taken from culture after CMV antigen stimulation. These TCRs come from a human donor in good health (CMV status not recorded). Some clones in this sample may be carry-over from other donors' samples.

The rearrangement joins TRBV29-1 to TRBJ2-5, with a tentative D call TRBD1 (6 bases). The CDR3 is 13 residues long. The V gene lost 2 bases and the J gene lost 5 bases, with 12 bases spanning the gap. Looked up from germline, CDR1 is SQVTM and CDR2 is ANQGSEA. For the CDR3, the DNA is TGCAGCGTTGAACCCGCAGGGGACGAGACCCAGTACTTC. Its translation: CSVEPAGDETQYF.

The rearrangement joins TRBV6-6 to TRBJ2-3; 7 bases map to TRBD2. Trimming took 6 bases from V and 4 from J; bases not matched to a gene: 13. Germline assignment: CDR1 MNHNY and CDR2 SVGAGI (reference sequence). This CDR3 spans 16 amino acids. The CDR3 DNA follows: TGTGCCAGCAGCCTGGGGAGGGGATCCCTACCAGATACGCAGTATTTT. The encoded protein is CASSLGRGSLPDTQYF.

This clonotype came up a few times. The rearrangement joins TRBV12-3 or TRBV12-4 to TRBJ1-3; D gene ambiguous. V lost 6 bases and J 11 bases, leaving 17 bases between the germline ends. The CDR3 is 13 amino acids. Here the CDR3 reads CASSPIQLSAIYF. The CDR3, as DNA: TGTGCCAGCAGCCCCATCCAACTATCCGCCATATATTTT.

The sample holds many counts of this clonotype. The J gene is TRBJ1-5, the V gene TRBV6-1, with 7 bases fitting TRBD1. V lost 4 bases and J lost 1; bases outside the gene matches: 4. The CDR3 sequence is 15 residues long. Per the germline V gene, CDR1 is MNHNS and CDR2 is SASEGT. This CDR3 is CASSGDRVSNQPQHF. The CDR3 region has the DNA TGTGCCAGCAGTGGAGACAGGGTCAGCAATCAGCCCCAGCATTTT.

V and J are TRBV5-3 and TRBJ2-1; 8 bases match TRBD2. TRBV5-3 is marked as an open reading frame, function uncertain. V dropped 8 bases and J dropped 2; count of bases not matched to a gene: 9. CDR3 size: 15 residues. This CDR3 is CASSGGGTAYNEQFF. The CDR3 DNA reads TGTGCCAGCAGCGGGGGTGGGACGGCCTACAATGAGCAGTTCTTC.

J is TRBJ2-2 and V is TRBV18; D might be TRBD2 (6 bases). Trimming took off 6 bases at V and 2 bases at J, with 10 bases between the two ends. Germline loops: CDR1 KGHSH, CDR2 LQKENI. This CDR3 region has 14 residues. CDR3 residues: CASSGTQNTGELFF. As DNA, the CDR3 is TGTGCCAGCTCCGGGACTCAAAACACCGGGGAGCTGTTTTTT.

This clonotype was found a few times. J is TRBJ1-5 and V is TRBV2; no clear D. In germline, CDR1 is SNHLY, CDR2 FYNNEI. The CDR3 has 13 residues. V gave up 6 bases and J gave up 11 bases, with 17 bases separating them. The CDR3 DNA sequence: TGTGCCAGCAGCGAGGACGGCCGACGGGCCCAGCATTTT. Translating gives CASSEDGRRAQHF.

The chain carries TRBV7-4 and TRBJ2-3; 9 positions agree with TRBD2. Trimming removed 1 base from V and 15 bases from J; junction bases left unmatched: 8. This CDR3 is 13 amino acids long. CDR1 SGHVT and CDR2 SQSDAQ come from the germline V gene. The CDR3 region has the DNA TGTGCCAGCAGCTTAGAACGACTAGCGGAACGCTATTTT. The encoded protein is CASSLERLAERYF. The full variable domain, in which reference TRBV7-4 and TRBJ2-3 provide the parts outside the CDR3, is GAGVSQSPRYKVAKRGRDVALRCDSISGHVTLYWYRQTLGQGSEVLTYSQSDAQRDKSGRPSGRFSAERPERSVSTLKIQRTEQGDSAVYLCASSLERLAERYFGPGTRLTVL.